Following are 13 T cell receptor beta chains from one sample sequenced in a study of cytomegalovirus exposure and HLA in healthy donors. Both 60 Vbeta primers and 13 Jbeta primers went into the PCR. The table came from immunoSEQ multiplex PCR; TCRdb's copy has only in-frame clones and leaves some out. The data hold about 120,000 clones, with 70% to 85% observed a single time. Specimen: PBMCs. Every receptor here comes from a man in his forties or fifties in good health and CMV-seropositive.

This clone was found a few times. The chain employs TRBV6-4 and TRBJ2-1; D might be TRBD2 (7 bases). The V gene lost 0 bases and the J gene lost 5 bases, with 14 bases spanning the gap. Germline V gene lookup returns CDR1 MRHNA and CDR2 SNTAGT. The CDR3 covers 16 residues. The CDR3 sequence is CASSDSAGEGDNEQFF. The CDR3 DNA reads as TGTGCCAGCAGTGACTCGGCCGGGGAGGGGGACAATGAGCAGTTCTTC.

V usage is TRBV4-2 and J usage is TRBJ2-7; 8 nucleotides agree with TRBD1. There are 15 residues in the CDR3. Trimming cost V 1 base and J 2 bases; bases outside gene matches: 4. CDR1 LGHNA and CDR2 YNFKEQ come from the germline V gene. The CDR3 region has the DNA TGTGCCAGCAGCCAAGTCCTGGACAGGGCCTACGAGCAGTACTTC. Amino acids: CASSQVLDRAYEQYF.

The sample holds a few counts of this clone. For the CDR3, the DNA is TGCGCCAGCAGCCAAGAAGCAGGGCTGGGTTCACCCCTCCACTTT. This encodes CASSQEAGLGSPLHF. J is TRBJ1-6 and V is TRBV4-3; the D gene is possibly TRBD1 (5 bases). Germline V gene data show CDR1 as LGHNA and CDR2 as YSLEER. The CDR3 runs 15 residues. Trimming removed 0 bases at V and 9 bases at J, with 12 bases between.

The chain uses TRBV6-5 and TRBJ2-7, with D uncertain. Germline CDR1 MNHEY, CDR2 SVGAGI. This CDR3 is 13 amino acids long. Trimming left V 6 bases short and J 3 bases short, with 12 bases between. The CDR3 protein is CASSNSPGYEQYF. As DNA, the CDR3 is TGTGCCAGCAGCAACTCACCGGGCTACGAGCAGTACTTC.

The chain combines TRBV5-5 with TRBJ2-2, with D tentatively TRBD1 (6 bases). The CDR3 covers 16 residues. CDR1 and CDR2 (germline): SGHKS, YYEKEE (reference sequence). Trimming stripped 2 bases from V and 6 bases from J, with 17 bases between. CDR3 DNA: TGTGCCAGCAGCTTTTTACAGGGCTATGGTTCCGGGGAGCTGTTTTTT. Its translation: CASSFLQGYGSGELFF. The complete variable domain, with remaining parts taken from reference TRBV5-5 and TRBJ2-2, reads DAGVTQSPTHLIKTRGQQVTLRCSPISGHKSVSWYQQVLGQGPQFIFQYYEKEERGRGNFPDRFSARQFPNYSSELNVNALLLGDSALYLCASSFLQGYGSGELFFGEGSRLTVL.

This clone was detected once. The J gene is TRBJ2-7, the V gene TRBV30, with a tentative D call TRBD2 (5 bases). V lost 2 bases to trimming and J lost 4 bases, with 9 bases between them. The CDR3 contains 12 residues. Looked up from germline, CDR1 is GTSNPN and CDR2 is SVGIG (reference sequence). CDR3 sequence: CAWSSGLYEQYF. DNA of the CDR3: TGTGCCTGGAGTTCTGGACTTTACGAGCAGTACTTC. Filled out from reference TRBV30 and TRBJ2-7, the complete variable domain reads SQTIHQWPATLVQPVGSPLSLECTVEGTSNPNLYWYRQAAGRGLQLLFYSVGIGQISSEVPQNLSASRPQDRQFILSSKKLLLSDSGFYLCAWSSGLYEQYFGPGTRLTVT.

J is TRBJ2-2 and V is TRBV28; 7 bases match TRBD2. The CDR3 has 14 residues. Per the germline V gene, CDR1 is MDHEN and CDR2 is SYDVKM. V was clipped by 3 bases and J by 3 bases; unmatched bases: 1. The CDR3 reads CASSFAGDTGELFF. The DNA for the CDR3 is TGTGCCAGCAGTTTCGCGGGGGACACCGGGGAGCTGTTTTTT.

The chain uses TRBV4-2 and TRBJ2-2, with D possibly matching TRBD2 (7 bases). CDR1 and CDR2 (germline): LGHNA, YNFKEQ. The CDR3 covers 16 residues. Trimming removed 7 bases from V and 7 bases from J, with 22 bases in between. The CDR3 sequence: CASNLMSRGGSGELFF. In DNA, the CDR3 is TGTGCCAGCAACCTAATGTCGCGCGGGGGCAGCGGGGAGCTGTTTTTT.

The genes are TRBV9 and TRBJ2-7, with 8 bases identical to TRBD1. V lost 0 bases, J lost 0 bases, and 2 bases stayed unmatched. Per the germline V gene, CDR1 is SGDLS and CDR2 is YYNGEE. The CDR3 sequence is 15 residues long. The CDR3 coding sequence is TGTGCCAGCAGCGTAGCGGACAGGGTCTCCTACGAGCAGTACTTC. Translating it yields CASSVADRVSYEQYF.

This chain connects TRBV2 to TRBJ1-2, with 9 bases fitting TRBD1. Germline-derived CDR1 and CDR2 are SNHLY and FYNNEI. This CDR3 is built from 14 residues. V dropped 6 bases and J dropped 10; count of bases not matched to a gene: 12. CDR3 region: CASRQSGTGYHYTF. CDR3 nucleotide sequence: TGTGCCAGCAGGCAGTCCGGGACAGGGTATCACTACACCTTC.

The V and J genes are TRBV5-7 and TRBJ1-4; perhaps TRBD1 as D (5 bases). TRBV5-7 belongs to the ORF category, with a function that is uncertain. The CDR3 spans 15 residues. Trimming shortened V by 7 bases and J by 6 bases, and 19 bases separated the two germline ends. CDR3 sequence: CASCDREVADEKLFF. CDR3 DNA: TGTGCCAGCTGTGACAGAGAGGTCGCGGATGAAAAACTGTTTTTT.

The chain recombines TRBV2 with TRBJ1-5; 9 bases align to TRBD1. The CDR3 contains 16 residues. Losses at the gene ends were 10 bases for V and 2 bases for J; bases not matched to a gene: 12. Germline-derived CDR1 and CDR2 are SNHLY and FYNNEI. CDR3 residues: CATSGQGLIGNQPQHF. The CDR3 DNA is TGTGCCACATCGGGACAGGGATTAATTGGCAATCAGCCCCAGCATTTT.

The chain carries TRBV5-4 and TRBJ2-1, with 7 bases lining up with TRBD2. With V trimmed by 2 bases and J by 12 bases, 11 bases remained unmatched. CDR1 is SGHNT and CDR2 is YYREEE in the germline V gene (reference sequence). This CDR3 has 14 residues. This CDR3 is CASSFGRTPSAQFF. The CDR3 DNA follows: TGTGCCAGCAGCTTCGGGAGGACACCCAGTGCGCAGTTCTTC. Full variable domain (outside the CDR3, taken from reference TRBV5-4 and TRBJ2-1): ETGVTQSPTHLIKTRGQQVTLRCSSQSGHNTVSWYQQALGQGPQFIFQYYREEENGRGNFPPRFSGLQFPNYSSELNVNALELDDSALYLCASSFGRTPSAQFFGPGTRLTVL.